This TCR beta chain was sequenced in a study of T cells after yellow fever vaccination. Whole-study findings and limits: Overlap between CD4 and CD8 compartments was detected for a small share of clonotypes.

This clonotype was counted ten times or more. Its antigen is as yet unknown. The germline gives CDR1 LGHDT, CDR2 YNNKEL (reference sequence). This CDR3 is built from 15 residues. The V gene end was trimmed by 0 bases and the J gene end by 2 bases; junction bases not matched to a gene: 4. UMIs were added to TCR cDNA along with a universal primer site when it was made by 5'RACE template switching. TCRdb analysed the 5' RACE reads with MiXCR anew, one entry per CDR3 protein. The sample yields 68,000 or so distinct CDR3 sequences, about 6.5% seen once. The sample in question was CD8+ T cells sorted from PBMCs, obtained roughly 46 days after the first yellow fever vaccination. This sequence originates from a man aged 18 to 30 who received the YFV17D yellow fever vaccine. The rearrangement joins TRBV3-1 to TRBJ2-7, with TRBD1 identical over 7 bases. The DNA for the CDR3 is TGTGCCAGCAGCCAAGATCCAGGACAGGCCTACGAGCAGTACTTC. It encodes CASSQDPGQAYEQYF.